This is a list of T cell receptor beta chains from one sample in a study of cytomegalovirus exposure and HLA in healthy donors. The table came from immunoSEQ multiplex PCR; TCRdb's copy has only in-frame clones and leaves some out. The sample consists of about 140,000 clones, 76% of them appearing once. Source material: PBMCs. The receptors were gathered from a man between 18 and 29 years old in good health and CMV-seronegative. Each CDR3 is given with its conserved first and last residue. Each record gives: CDR3 DNA, CDR3 protein, clone size, V gene, D gene, J gene. D genes are given only for firm matches. Only part of the rows carry a size: once, few, many, or a class if the clone is expanded.

TGTGCCAGCAGTGACCGGGACACCGGGGAGCTGTTTTTT	CASSDRDTGELFF	.	TRBV6-4	.	TRBJ2-2
TGTGCCAGCAGCTTCCTAGCGGGTCCGGGGTACGAGCAGTACTTC	CASSFLAGPGYEQYF	.	TRBV7-9	TRBD2	TRBJ2-7
TGCGCCAGCAGCCAATCCCGGGCGGGGGGGGAGACCCAGTACTTC	CASSQSRAGGETQYF	.	TRBV4-1	TRBD2	TRBJ2-5
TGTGCCTGGAGTGCCGGGACACCTTTCGGCTACGAGCAGTACTTC	CAWSAGTPFGYEQYF	.	TRBV30	.	TRBJ2-7
TGTGCCAGCAGCTTGAGTGGCGGCGCCTACAATGAGCAGTTCTTC	CASSLSGGAYNEQFF	.	TRBV7-2	.	TRBJ2-1
TGCGCCAGCAACCCGGACAGGGGCTACGAGCAGTACTTC	CASNPDRGYEQYF	.	TRBV10-2	TRBD1	TRBJ2-7
TGTGCCAGCAGCCAGAGCGGGGCGAGAGGAGAGACCCAGTACTTC	CASSQSGARGETQYF	.	TRBV14	TRBD2	TRBJ2-5
TGTGCCAGCAGCTTAGAGTCGGTTTTAGCGAGCAATCAGCCCCAGCATTTT	CASSLESVLASNQPQHF	.	TRBV7-8	.	TRBJ1-5
TGTGCCAGCAGCTTCGGGACAGGGGCTTACAATGAGCAGTTCTTC	CASSFGTGAYNEQFF	.	TRBV7-7	TRBD1	TRBJ2-1
TGTGCCAGCATGACAGGGGGTAGTGGTAATTCACCCCTCCACTTT	CASMTGGSGNSPLHF	.	TRBV27	TRBD1	TRBJ1-6
TGTGCCAGCAGCCTTAGACTGGCTGAGCAGTTCTTC	CASSLRLAEQFF	.	TRBV7-2	.	TRBJ2-1
TGTGCCGGACTAAGCGGCACCGGGGAGCTGTTTTTT	CAGLSGTGELFF	.	TRBV7-9	.	TRBJ2-2
TGCGCCAGCAGCTTACTAGCCGAATACAATGAGCAGTTCTTC	CASSLLAEYNEQFF	few	TRBV5-1	.	TRBJ2-1
TGTGCCAGTAGTATTTTTTTAGCGGGCACAGATACGCAGTATTTT	CASSIFLAGTDTQYF	few	TRBV19	.	TRBJ2-3
TGTGCCAGCAGTTTGTGGGACAGGGTAAATGGCTACACCTTC	CASSLWDRVNGYTF	.	TRBV28	TRBD1	TRBJ1-2
TGTGCCAGCAGCGTAGTACTAGCCTACAATGAGCAGTTCTTC	CASSVVLAYNEQFF	few	TRBV9	.	TRBJ2-1
TGTGCCAGCAGCCTCACTAGCGGCTCCTACGAGCAGTACTTC	CASSLTSGSYEQYF	.	TRBV11-2	TRBD2	TRBJ2-7
TGTGCCAGCAGTCAACGACAGGGGGTAAGAGTGTCGTTCTTC	CASSQRQGVRVSFF	.	TRBV28	TRBD1	TRBJ2-1
TGTGCCAGCAGCCAGGGACTAGCGGGGGGACCCTACGAGCAGTACTTC	CASSQGLAGGPYEQYF	.	TRBV7-6	TRBD2	TRBJ2-7
TGCGCCAGCAGCTTGGGTACTCGGGTATCAAACACTGAAGCTTTCTTT	CASSLGTRVSNTEAFF	.	TRBV5-1	.	TRBJ1-1
TGCGCCAGCAGCGTTCCTAGCGGGAGCCCCTACGAGCAGTACTTC	CASSVPSGSPYEQYF	.	TRBV5-1	TRBD2	TRBJ2-7
TGTGCCAGCAGCTTGGATAGCGGCGGGACTGAAGCTTTCTTT	CASSLDSGGTEAFF	.	TRBV5-4	.	TRBJ1-1
TGTGCCAGTAGTATTGGGCAGGGGGCGAACACCGGGGAGCTGTTTTTT	CASSIGQGANTGELFF	.	TRBV19	TRBD1	TRBJ2-2
TGTGCCACTTCCAATTTCGCGGGGGCTACCTACAATGAGCAGTTCTTC	CATSNFAGATYNEQFF	.	TRBV19	.	TRBJ2-1
TGTGCCAGCAGCCCCGCAGGCACCGGGGAGCTGTTTTTT	CASSPAGTGELFF	.	TRBV6-5	.	TRBJ2-2
TGTGCCAGCAGTGAATGGCTAGCGGGAGCGAACATTCAGTACTTC	CASSEWLAGANIQYF	few	TRBV2	TRBD2	TRBJ2-4
TGTGCCAGCAGCCTTAACAGGGCCATGAACACTGAAGCTTTCTTT	CASSLNRAMNTEAFF	.	TRBV6-5	.	TRBJ1-1
TGTGCCAGCAGATTCCAGGGGGAGAGCTACGAGCAGTACTTC	CASRFQGESYEQYF	.	TRBV7-8	TRBD1	TRBJ2-7
TGCGCCAGCAGAATCGACAGCCCTAATGAAAAACTGTTTTTT	CASRIDSPNEKLFF	.	TRBV5-1	.	TRBJ1-4
TGTGCCAGCAGCCGAGGTAATGAAAAACTGTTTTTT	CASSRGNEKLFF	.	TRBV5-6	.	TRBJ1-4
TGCAGCGTAGAAGGACAGGGGCCAGATACGCAGTATTTT	CSVEGQGPDTQYF	once	TRBV29-1	TRBD1	TRBJ2-3
TGTGCCAGCAGGGGCGAGGGGGGGACCGGGGAGCTGTTTTTT	CASRGEGGTGELFF	.	TRBV6-1	.	TRBJ2-2
TGTGCCGTCCGGGACAGAGGGGTGATGGAGTATGGCTACACCTTC	CAVRDRGVMEYGYTF	few	TRBV10-3	TRBD1	TRBJ1-2
TGTGCCAGCAGCCCCTTGAAGGTCCGAGGAGATACATATACAAACTTC	CASSPLKVRGDTYTNF	.	TRBV6-6	.	TRBJ2-7
TGTGCCAGCAGCTTTAGCTGGGGAGACACGCAGTATTTT	CASSFSWGDTQYF	.	TRBV7-2	.	TRBJ2-3
TGTGCCAGCAGTTTGGAGGGGTCGGTGGAGACCCAGTACTTC	CASSLEGSVETQYF	.	TRBV28	.	TRBJ2-5
TGTGCCAGCAGCGTCCGGGGGGGGAATCAGCCCCAGCATTTT	CASSVRGGNQPQHF	.	TRBV9	.	TRBJ1-5
TGTGCCAGCAGTTACTCCGGGACAAGGAGTAATGAAAAACTGTTTTTT	CASSYSGTRSNEKLFF	few	TRBV6-6	.	TRBJ1-4
TGCGCCAGCAGCTCGATGGGGGGGAACTATGGCTACACCTTC	CASSSMGGNYGYTF	many	TRBV5-1	.	TRBJ1-2
TGTGCCAGCAGTTACAGGGAGGCGACTGAAGCTTTCTTT	CASSYREATEAFF	.	TRBV6-5	.	TRBJ1-1
TGTGCCATCAGTGAGTCGACAGTGGGTGAGGAGCAGTACTTC	CAISESTVGEEQYF	.	TRBV10-3	.	TRBJ2-7
TGTGCCACCAGCAGTTTCCGGGACAGGGGGTGGGAGACCCAGTACTTC	CATSSFRDRGWETQYF	few	TRBV15	TRBD1	TRBJ2-5
TGTGCCAGCAGCACGGGCTGGGGGCTTAGCTATGGCTACACCTTC	CASSTGWGLSYGYTF	.	TRBV7-8	.	TRBJ1-2
TGTGCCAGCAGCTTACGTAGCGGGGGCCACCAAGAGACCCAGTACTTC	CASSLRSGGHQETQYF	.	TRBV13	TRBD2	TRBJ2-5
TGCAGCGTATGGACAGGGGAGTATCAGCCCCAGCATTTT	CSVWTGEYQPQHF	.	TRBV29-1	TRBD1	TRBJ1-5
TGTGCCAGCTCCCCTCAGGGGTACACTGAAGCTTTCTTT	CASSPQGYTEAFF	.	TRBV18	.	TRBJ1-1
TGTGCCAGCAGTTCGCAGGGGATCAGCCACGAGCAGTACTTC	CASSSQGISHEQYF	.	TRBV6-5	.	TRBJ2-7
TGTGCCAGCAGCGTAGCTCTAGCGGGAGCGGGCACAGATACGCAGTATTTT	CASSVALAGAGTDTQYF	few	TRBV9	TRBD2	TRBJ2-3
TGCGCCAGCAGTGGCCGCCAGGAGCAGTACTTC	CASSGRQEQYF	.	TRBV5-1	.	TRBJ2-7
TGTGCCAGCAGTTTAGGGGGAGGAGGCAGGGTAGGTCTCGAGCAGTACTTC	CASSLGGGGRVGLEQYF	.	TRBV27	.	TRBJ2-7
TGCGCCAGCAGTGATCAGGGATTGGATGAGCAGTTCTTC	CASSDQGLDEQFF	.	TRBV10-1	.	TRBJ2-1
TGTGCCAGCAGCTTAGGGACTAGCGGGAGGGTTTCCTACGAGCAGTACTTC	CASSLGTSGRVSYEQYF	.	TRBV13	TRBD2	TRBJ2-7
TGTGCCAGCAGCGCGCCTCCGACAGGGGCGGCAGATACGCAGTATTTT	CASSAPPTGAADTQYF	.	TRBV9	TRBD1	TRBJ2-3
TGTGCCAGCAGCTTTGCCAGGGCCGGTCAGCCCCAGCATTTT	CASSFARAGQPQHF	few	TRBV7-8	.	TRBJ1-5
TGTGCCAGCAGAGGACTAGCGGCGAGCTCCTACAATGAGCAGTTCTTC	CASRGLAASSYNEQFF	.	TRBV6-6	TRBD2	TRBJ2-1
TGTGCCAGCAGGGCACAGGCGTCGAACACTGAAGCTTTCTTT	CASRAQASNTEAFF	.	TRBV7-9	.	TRBJ1-1
TGTGCCAGCGGAGAGGGGACAGGCACAGATACGCAGTATTTT	CASGEGTGTDTQYF	.	TRBV11-3	TRBD1	TRBJ2-3
TGTGCCAGCAGTGCCCCGGGGGGGCTGGGTAATGAAAAACTGTTTTTT	CASSAPGGLGNEKLFF	once	TRBV28	.	TRBJ1-4
TGTGCCAGCGCGGACACCCGACAGGGTAGGAGTTCACCCCTCCACTTT	CASADTRQGRSSPLHF	.	TRBV2	TRBD1	TRBJ1-6